This TCR beta chain was sequenced for a study of vaccination and CD4 T cells after COVID-19. Study in general: Control cultures were supplied with a CEFX pool, an HIV-1 Nef pool, or no peptide at all.

Broader study findings: Median numbers of SARS-CoV-2-reactive clonotypes increased from about 20 to 38 (not a significant change).

Points on this clonotype: The target antigen is unknown.

Sequencing of DNA taken from cultured CD4+ T cells relied on the Oncomine TCR Beta short-read assay. TCRdb re-analysed the PCR reads in MiXCR, keeping a single row per CDR3 protein. The sample yields 8,000 or so distinct CDR3 sequences, 45% to 65% seen once. Documented treatment: approximately 9-day PBMC culture with coronavirus spike peptide pools or control peptides (ViraFEST assay). Expanded clonotypes were found by TCR sequencing after peptide-pool stimulation (ViraFEST). With 4 bases removed from V and 0 bases from J, the gap between germline ends came to 12 bases. Germline V lookup: CDR1 DFQATT, CDR2 SNEGSKA (reference sequence). The CDR3 has 14 residues.

V is TRBV20-1 and J is TRBJ1-2; a weak D match, TRBD1 (5 bases). Input material: CD4+ T cells from blood, cultured in vitro. The sequence came from a human donor who had recovered from COVID-19. This chain's CDR3 is CSAIRTPTNYGYTF. Written as DNA, the CDR3 is TGCAGTGCTATACGGACACCAACTAACTATGGCTACACCTTC.